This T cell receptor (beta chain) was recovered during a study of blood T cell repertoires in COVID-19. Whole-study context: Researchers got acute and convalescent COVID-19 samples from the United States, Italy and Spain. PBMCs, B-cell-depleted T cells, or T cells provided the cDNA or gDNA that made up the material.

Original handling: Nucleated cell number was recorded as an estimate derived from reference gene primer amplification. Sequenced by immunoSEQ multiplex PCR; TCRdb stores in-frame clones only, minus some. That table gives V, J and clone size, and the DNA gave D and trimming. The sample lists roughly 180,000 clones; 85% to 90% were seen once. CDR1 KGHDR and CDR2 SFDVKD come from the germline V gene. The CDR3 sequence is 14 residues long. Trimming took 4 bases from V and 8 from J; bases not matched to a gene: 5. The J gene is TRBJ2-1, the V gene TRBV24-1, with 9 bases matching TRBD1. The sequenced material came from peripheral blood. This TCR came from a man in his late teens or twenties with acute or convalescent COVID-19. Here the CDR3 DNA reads TGTGCCACCAGTGAGGGGACAGGGCGGGATGAGCAGTTCTTC. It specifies CATSEGTGRDEQFF.